The clone carrying this T cell receptor (beta chain) was seen at least ten times. No antigen is known for it. Separate cDNA molecules each had unique molecular identifiers attached to them. MiXCR, applied by TCRdb to the 5' RACE reads, yields one record per CDR3 protein. The data contain roughly 36,000 distinct CDR3 sequences, 5.5% to 7% of them singletons. This sample was included in a study of early T cells in non-severe SARS-CoV-2 infection. General observations from the study: Lookups in VDJdb leaned toward anti-spike CD8 responses and missed private and CD4 specificities.

Trimming pared 3 bases from V and 10 bases from J, leaving 25 bases between. This CDR3 has 17 amino acids. CDR1 is SGHAT, CDR2 FQNNGV, per germline. The sample taken for sequencing was whole blood. This clonotype was obtained from an adult who was a healthcare worker with PCR-confirmed SARS-CoV-2 infection or an uninfected control (not recorded which). The genes are TRBV11-2 and TRBJ2-1, with D maybe TRBD1 (6 bases). The CDR3 region has the DNA TGTGCCAGCAGCTTCCCCAGAGGGGGAAGCCCAAAATGGGAGCAGTTCTTC. Its translation: CASSFPRGGSPKWEQFF.